The clone carrying this TCR beta chain was detected only once. This sample was taken from a study of blood T cell repertoires in COVID-19. In the study overall: From T cells, B-cell-depleted T cells, or PBMCs came the material, which was cDNA or gDNA.

CDR3 length: 16 amino acids. Losses at the gene ends were 4 bases for V and 5 bases for J; bases not matched to a gene: 11. From germline, CDR1 is SGHDN and CDR2 FVKESK. Some clones are missing from TCRdb's copy, which holds only in-frame ones; the method was immunoSEQ multiplex PCR. This table holds 300,000 to 400,000 clones, around four fifths found once. The chain is built from TRBV14 and TRBJ2-5; TRBD2 matches at 9 bases. Material: peripheral blood. The TCR sequence derives from a man aged 30-40 years with active or convalescent COVID-19. In nucleotides, the CDR3 is TGTGCCAGCAGCCTCCAAAGACTAGCGGAGCAGGAGACCCAGTACTTC. It translates to CASSLQRLAEQETQYF.